A single sample gave rise to the 29 T cell receptor beta chains below, sequenced in a study of blood T cell repertoires in COVID-19. The method was immunoSEQ multiplex PCR; TCRdb's version includes in-frame clones alone and lacks a portion of them. In the table there are some 94,000 clones, 87% of which are singletons. Sequenced material: peripheral blood. These receptor sequences come from a woman in her sixties with COVID-19, enrolled during active disease.

The chain joins TRBV11-2 to TRBJ2-7, with 7 nucleotides matching TRBD2. This CDR3 comprises 12 residues. Trimming took 5 bases from V and 3 from J; bases not matched to a gene: 1. Germline CDR1 and CDR2: SGHAT and FQNNGV. The CDR3 region is CASSRDYYEQYF. CDR3 nucleotide sequence: TGTGCCAGCAGCCGGGACTACTACGAGCAGTACTTC.

V and J are TRBV6-5 and TRBJ2-3; TRBD2 aligns across 10 bases. With 6 bases clipped from V and 1 base from J, the junction kept 4 bases outside the gene matches. The germline CDR1 and CDR2 sequences are MNHEY and SVGAGI. The CDR3 totals 15 residues. In nucleotides, the CDR3 is TGTGCCAGCAGAGAGCGGGGGGGCCGCACAGATACGCAGTATTTT. It yields the protein CASRERGGRTDTQYF.

This clone was seen just once. This sequence joins TRBV7-2 and TRBJ1-2; TRBD1 is a possible D gene (6 bases). CDR1 is SGHTA, CDR2 FQGNSA, per germline. The CDR3 contains 17 residues. Trimming stripped 1 base from V and 7 bases from J, with 22 bases between. The chain's CDR3 is CASSLVPLSAGARGYTF. DNA of the CDR3: TGTGCCAGCAGCTTAGTTCCACTTTCCGCAGGGGCCCGTGGCTACACCTTC.

The chain combines TRBV6-5 with TRBJ1-2, with D possibly being TRBD1 (6 bases). The V end lost 4 bases, the J end lost 1 base, and 13 bases lay between the germline ends. Germline loops: CDR1 MNHEY, CDR2 SVGAGI. The CDR3 covers 15 residues. This chain's CDR3 is CASSSQGSRNYGYTF. CDR3 nucleotides: TGTGCCAGCAGTTCACAGGGTTCCCGTAACTATGGCTACACCTTC.

The chain recombines TRBV18 with TRBJ1-1, with D possibly being TRBD1 (5 bases). The CDR3 totals 18 residues. With 6 bases removed from V and 4 bases from J, the gap between germline ends came to 27 bases. Germline V gene lookup returns CDR1 KGHSH and CDR2 LQKENI. The CDR3 reads CASSPEATESRASTEAFF. DNA of the CDR3: TGTGCCAGCTCCCCCGAGGCGACGGAATCCAGGGCGTCCACTGAAGCTTTCTTT.

V usage is TRBV4-3 and J usage is TRBJ1-2; D is perhaps TRBD1 (5 bases). Germline CDR1 and CDR2: LGHNA and YSLEER. The CDR3 extends over 15 amino acids. V gave up 1 base and J gave up 0 bases, with 9 bases separating them. CDR3 nucleotides: TGCGCCAGCAGCCAAGCGGGGGACCCTAACTATGGCTACACCTTC. As protein: CASSQAGDPNYGYTF.

The chain joins TRBV6-5 to TRBJ2-7, with TRBD1 identical over 7 bases. CDR1 is MNHEY, CDR2 SVGAGI, per germline. The CDR3 is 12 amino acids. V shed 11 bases and J 4 bases; nucleotides not matched to a gene: 8. CDR3 amino acids: CALVDRAYEQYF. Written as DNA, the CDR3 is TGTGCCCTAGTCGACAGGGCATACGAGCAGTACTTC.

The V call is TRBV19, the J call TRBJ2-3, with TRBD1 matching 9 bases. The ends lost 5 bases at V and 0 bases at J; junction bases unmatched: 6. Germline V gene sequence: CDR1 LNHDA, CDR2 SQIVND (reference sequence). The CDR3 loop spans 16 amino acids. CDR3 in amino acids: CASSAWTGDSTDTQYF. For the CDR3, the DNA is TGTGCCAGTAGTGCTTGGACAGGGGACAGCACAGATACGCAGTATTTT.

This clone was detected a few times. V and J are TRBV6-2 or TRBV6-3 and TRBJ1-2; weak D call: TRBD1 (5 bases). Trimming removed 0 bases at V and 8 bases at J, with 13 bases between. CDR1 is MNHEY and CDR2 is SVGEGT in the germline V gene. This CDR3 is built from 14 residues. The CDR3 region is CASSYSSRAGGYTF. The CDR3 coding sequence is TGTGCCAGCAGTTACTCTTCCAGGGCAGGGGGCTACACCTTC.

The chain uses TRBV7-2 and TRBJ1-5, with D perhaps TRBD1 (5 bases). The germline CDR1 and CDR2 sequences are SGHTA and FQGNSA. With 5 bases removed from V and 0 bases from J, the gap between germline ends came to 23 bases. This CDR3 has 19 residues. The chain's CDR3 is CASSVRSRAWGNSNQPQHF. CDR3 DNA sequence: TGTGCCAGCAGCGTAAGGAGCAGGGCGTGGGGAAATAGCAATCAGCCCCAGCATTTT. Combining the CDR3 with reference TRBV7-2 and TRBJ1-5 gives the whole variable domain GAGVSQSPSNKVTEKGKDVELRCDPISGHTALYWYRQSLGQGLEFLIYFQGNSAPDKSGLPSDRFSAERTGGSVSTLTIQRTQQEDSAVYLCASSVRSRAWGNSNQPQHFGDGTRLSIL.

J is TRBJ2-6 and V is TRBV30; 11 bases are shared with TRBD1. Germline V gene sequence: CDR1 GTSNPN, CDR2 SVGIG (reference sequence). The CDR3 has 17 residues. V was pared by 3 bases and J by 1 base, with 5 bases of the junction left unmatched. The DNA for the CDR3 is TGTGCCTGGAGACGGACAGGGGGCGTTTCTGGGGCCAACGTCCTGACTTTC. The encoded protein is CAWRRTGGVSGANVLTF.

This sequence joins TRBV9 and TRBJ2-7, with D maybe TRBD1 (5 bases). The V end lost 0 bases, the J end lost 3 bases, and 10 bases lay between the germline ends. CDR3 size: 14 residues. From germline, CDR1 is SGDLS and CDR2 YYNGEE. The CDR3 nucleotides read TGTGCCAGCAGCGTAGACCAGGGCTTCTACGAGCAGTACTTC. Translated: CASSVDQGFYEQYF.

DNA for the CDR3: TGTGCCAGTAGACCGACTAGCGGGGGGGCAGAGGAGCAGTTCTTC. It translates to CASRPTSGGAEEQFF. V and J are TRBV19 and TRBJ2-1, with 14 bases aligning to TRBD2. The CDR3 extends over 15 amino acids. The V gene's germline CDR1 is LNHDA and CDR2 SQIVND (reference sequence). V gave up 6 bases and J gave up 10 bases; unmatched junction bases: 8. Looking up the rest from reference TRBV19 and TRBJ2-1 gives the full variable domain: DGGITQSPKYLFRKEGQNVTLSCEQNLNHDAMYWYRQDPGQGLRLIYYSQIVNDFQKGDIAEGYSVSREKKESFPLTVTSAQKNPTAFYLCASRPTSGGAEEQFFGPGTRLTVL.

This rearrangement joins TRBV7-2 to TRBJ2-1; TRBD2 aligns across 12 bases. The germline gives CDR1 SGHTA, CDR2 FQGNSA. J lost 8 bases, V lost 7 bases, and 6 bases had no gene match. The CDR3 has 14 residues. CDR3 nucleotides: TGTGCCAGCATCCAGACTAGCGGGGGTCATGAGCAGTTCTTC. Amino acids: CASIQTSGGHEQFF.

This chain connects TRBV6-5 to TRBJ2-7, with TRBD1 matching 7 bases. Germline CDR1 is MNHEY and CDR2 is SVGAGI. This CDR3 has 15 residues. The V segment lost 8 bases and the J segment 2 bases; nucleotides outside the gene matches: 12. CDR3 sequence reads: CASLPGTAFTYEQYF. In DNA form, the CDR3 reads TGTGCCAGCCTGCCCGGGACAGCCTTTACCTACGAGCAGTACTTC.

The chain couples TRBV7-8 to TRBJ2-7; 9 bases are a match to TRBD2. The CDR3 covers 14 residues. The trim removed 5 bases at V and 3 bases at J, leaving 5 bases unmatched. Germline CDR1 is SGHVS and CDR2 is FQNEAQ. CDR3 protein: CASSAGGPIYEQYF. The CDR3 coding sequence is TGTGCCAGCAGCGCGGGGGGGCCGATCTACGAGCAGTACTTC.

This sequence joins TRBV28 and TRBJ2-1; maybe TRBD2 (6 bases). Germline assignment: CDR1 MDHEN and CDR2 SYDVKM. The CDR3 extends over 14 amino acids. The CDR3 loop is CVVRRGASHDEQFF. Here the CDR3 DNA reads TGTGTCGTGAGGCGGGGCGCGTCCCATGATGAGCAGTTCTTC. Combining the CDR3 with reference TRBV28 and TRBJ2-1 gives the whole variable domain DVKVTQSSRYLVKRTGEKVFLECVQDMDHENMFWYRQDPGLGLRLIYFSYDVKMKEKGDIPEGYSVSREKKERFSLILESASTNQTSMYLCVVRRGASHDEQFFGPGTRLTVL.

V and J are TRBV5-5 and TRBJ1-5; the match to TRBD1 covers 10 bases. With 3 bases clipped from V and 0 bases from J, the junction kept 6 bases outside the gene matches. This CDR3 spans 17 amino acids. The germline V gene encodes CDR1 SGHKS and CDR2 YYEKEE (reference sequence). The CDR3 is CASSSGTGDYSNQPQHF. CDR3 coding DNA: TGTGCCAGCAGCTCAGGGACAGGGGATTATAGCAATCAGCCCCAGCATTTT.

This clone occurred a few times. The rearrangement joins TRBV19 to TRBJ2-7; 7 bases align to TRBD1. The V segment lost 6 bases and the J segment 6 bases; nucleotides outside the gene matches: 11. CDR1 and CDR2 (germline): LNHDA, SQIVND (reference sequence). This CDR3 spans 14 amino acids. CDR3 coding DNA: TGTGCCAGTAGATCTGGCAGGGGGTATGGCGAGCAGTACTTC. Translation gives CASRSGRGYGEQYF. The variable domain in full, with the rest retrieved from reference TRBV19 and TRBJ2-7, is DGGITQSPKYLFRKEGQNVTLSCEQNLNHDAMYWYRQDPGQGLRLIYYSQIVNDFQKGDIAEGYSVSREKKESFPLTVTSAQKNPTAFYLCASRSGRGYGEQYFGPGTRLTVT.

The chain couples TRBV4-2 to TRBJ2-7, with 9 bases matching TRBD1. V lost 8 bases to trimming and J lost 2 bases; unmatched junction nucleotides: 7. Germline CDR1 LGHNA, CDR2 YNFKEQ. The CDR3 contains 14 residues. The CDR3 bases are TGTGCCAGCGGGACGGGGACAGGGCCCTACGAGCAGTACTTC. Protein sequence: CASGTGTGPYEQYF.

As for this clone: A read error may produce the germline difference seen at one junction end. The chain carries TRBV6-1 and TRBJ2-1, with D possibly matching TRBD2 (6 bases). The germline V gene has CDR1 MNHNS and CDR2 SASEGT. The length of the CDR3 is 15 residues. CDR3 residues: CASSEVGGTYTEQFF. The CDR3 DNA reads TGTGCCAGCAGTGAAGTGGGGGGAACCTACACTGAGCAGTTCTTC.

CDR3 sequence reads: CASSLTGDSPLHF. The CDR3 DNA sequence: TGTGCCAGCAGTCTTACAGGGGATTCACCCCTCCACTTT. The rearrangement uses TRBV12-3 or TRBV12-4 and TRBJ1-6, with TRBD1 identical over 7 bases. The CDR3 totals 13 residues. The ends lost 5 bases at V and 8 bases at J; junction bases unmatched: 3.

The genes are TRBV7-3 and TRBJ2-3; 8 positions match TRBD2. Per germline, CDR1 SGHTA and CDR2 FQGTGA. Trimming at V came to 5 bases and at J to 0 bases, leaving 10 bases not matched to a gene. This CDR3 spans 17 amino acids. The CDR3 region has the DNA TGTGCCAGCAGCCCCCGATCGGGGGGGGGTAGCACAGATACGCAGTATTTT. Its translation is CASSPRSGGGSTDTQYF.

This chain uses TRBV6-6 with TRBJ2-7; TRBD1 is a possible D gene (7 bases). Germline V gives CDR1 MNHNY, CDR2 SVGAGI (reference sequence). Trimming took 7 bases from V and 4 from J, leaving 17 bases between them. The CDR3 runs 14 residues. CDR3: CASTTSQGGYEQYF. The CDR3 DNA reads TGTGCCAGCACCACTTCGCAGGGGGGTTACGAGCAGTACTTC.

The gene calls are TRBV21-1 and TRBJ1-6; TRBD1 was called by the table and not checked on the DNA. TRBV21-1 is noted as a pseudogene. This CDR3 region has 18 residues. The CDR3 nucleotides are TGTGCCAGCAGCGCTCCCAGGGACAGGGGGTCTAATAATTCACCCCTCCACTTT. Translated, it gives CASSAPRDRGSNNSPLHF.

This clone has a handful of counts. The chain employs TRBV5-1 and TRBJ2-7; D is possibly TRBD1 (6 bases). The germline V gene has CDR1 SGHRS and CDR2 YFSETQ. The CDR3 is 14 residues long. The V end was cut by 4 bases, the J end by 1 base, with 12 bases between. The CDR3 nucleotides read TGCGCCAGCAGCGCCGGACAGATTTCCTACGAGCAGTACTTC. Amino acids: CASSAGQISYEQYF.

The chain carries TRBV7-9 and TRBJ2-1; possible D gene TRBD2, 5 bases. Trimming stripped 5 bases from V and 3 bases from J, with 8 bases between. The germline V gene encodes CDR1 SEHNR and CDR2 FQNEAQ (reference sequence). The CDR3 contains 13 residues. The CDR3 coding sequence is TGTGCCAGCAGCCGCGGAGGCTACAATGAGCAGTTCTTC. It encodes CASSRGGYNEQFF.

This CDR3 reads CASSPQSGTPYEQYF. Here the CDR3 DNA reads TGTGCCAGCAGTCCTCAGTCCGGGACACCATACGAGCAGTACTTC. The rearrangement links TRBV6-5 to TRBJ2-7; possibly TRBD1 for D (6 bases). V was cut by 5 bases and J by 4 bases, with 18 bases left in between. CDR3 length: 15 amino acids. The germline CDR1 and CDR2 sequences are MNHEY and SVGAGI.

The chain combines TRBV7-3 with TRBJ1-6, with TRBD1 matching over 9 bases. The length of the CDR3 is 15 residues. The germline gives CDR1 SGHTA, CDR2 FQGTGA. V lost 5 bases to trimming and J lost 7 bases; unmatched junction nucleotides: 6. For the CDR3, the DNA is TGTGCCAGCAGCCCAACAGGGGGCTGGAATTCACCCCTCCACTTT. This gives the protein CASSPTGGWNSPLHF. The entire variable domain, with the rest obtained from reference TRBV7-3 and TRBJ1-6, is as follows: GAGVSQTPSNKVTEKGKYVELRCDPISGHTALYWYRQSLGQGPEFLIYFQGTGAADDSGLPNDRFFAVRPEGSVSTLKIQRTERGDSAVYLCASSPTGGWNSPLHFGNGTRLTVT.